This T cell receptor (beta chain) came from a study of vaccination effects on CD4 cells after COVID-19. Overall study: The study obtained samples from two convalescent patients 16 days and one week before vaccination.

The method was immunoSEQ multiplex PCR; TCRdb's version includes in-frame clones alone and lacks a portion of them. The repertoire holds tens of thousands of clones, with about 69% as singletons. Study-level findings and limits: The study, lacking early post-infection timepoints, had few convalescent patients.

The CDR3 has 17 amino acids. Germline CDR1 reads KGHDR; CDR2 reads SFDVKD. V shed 4 bases, J shed 4 bases, and the junction held 7 bases outside the gene matches. Antigen-specific CD4+ T cells expanded by the ViraFEST assay with viral peptide pools were then sequenced. Subsequent to less than 13 days of culture, CD4+ T cells were isolated. A PCR test confirmed that the person had SARS-CoV-2 infection between March and December 2020. Cultures of fewer than 2.5 million PBMC per well contained 9.5 to 10 IU/ml IL-2 plus 10 ug/ml peptides. Half-medium exchanges with IL-2 medium took place on days 3 and 7. In regard to this clone: The antigen is undetermined.

The TCR comes from a human donor who had a prior SARS-CoV-2 infection. The chain combines TRBV24-1 with TRBJ2-1; TRBD2 aligns across 12 bases. Sequencing was performed on CD4+ T cells from PBMCs cultured with a peptide pool, taken before COVID-19 vaccination. CDR3 protein: CATSDPTSGSHYNEQFF. Written as DNA, the CDR3 is TGTGCCACCAGTGACCCGACTAGCGGGAGTCATTACAATGAGCAGTTCTTC.